Described below is a single T cell receptor (beta chain) sequence and its context. The data derive from a study of STAT5B mutations in CD4+ large granular lymphocyte leukemia. The CDR3 is 11 residues long. The V gene's germline CDR1 is GTSNPN and CDR2 SVGIG (reference sequence). V lost 4 bases to trimming and J lost 6 bases, with 10 bases between them. TCRdb keeps only in-frame clones here, not all; method: immunoSEQ multiplex PCR. Of about 38,000 clones listed, 75% to 85% are singletons. Specimen: CD4+ T cells from blood buffy coats. The chain combines TRBV30 with TRBJ2-7; D is perhaps TRBD1 (6 bases). This TCR derives from a human donor in good health. The CDR3 nucleotides read TGTGCCTGGATCAGGGGAGTCGAGCAGTACTTC. The encoded protein is CAWIRGVEQYF.